This section outlines one T cell receptor beta chain sequence together with its context. The data are from a study of blood T cell repertoires in COVID-19. As for the study in general: Samples of COVID-19 (acute and convalescent) were obtained from the United States, Italy and Spain. Nucleic acid was either cDNA or gDNA, and it came from T cells, B-cell-depleted T cells, or PBMCs.

Original methodology: For nucleated cells, counts were estimated from reference gene primer amplification. The repertoire was sequenced with immunoSEQ multiplex PCR; TCRdb's copy has only in-frame clones and lacks some. That table gives V, J and clone size, and the DNA gave D and trimming. The data contain around 300,000 clones, roughly 90% of them seen just once; the ten biggest clones take up under 2.5%. CDR1 LGHDT and CDR2 YNNKEL come from the germline V gene (reference sequence). V lost 6 bases to trimming and J lost 6 bases; unmatched junction nucleotides: 7. This CDR3 contains 13 residues. The V call is TRBV3-1 (or the pseudogene TRBV3-2), the J call TRBJ1-1; 7 nucleotides align to TRBD1. The source is a middle-aged man with acute or convalescent COVID-19. Sequencing input: peripheral blood. As DNA, the CDR3 is TGTGCCAGCAGAGTTACAGGGGTCCCTGAAGCTTTCTTT. As protein: CASRVTGVPEAFF.